This T cell receptor (beta chain) stems from a study of T cell changes during pregnancy in multiple sclerosis. The assay was immunoSEQ multiplex PCR, and TCRdb's table has in-frame clones only and misses some. The sample yields about 52,000 clones, more than 90% seen once. CDR1 and CDR2 from the germline V gene are SEHNR and FQNEAQ (reference sequence). V lost 1 base and J 4 bases, leaving 9 bases between the germline ends. The CDR3 sequence is 14 residues long. V usage is TRBV7-9 and J usage is TRBJ2-3; D might be TRBD1 (6 bases). The receptor's source is a female donor with multiple sclerosis, enrolled in a pregnancy study. This sample comprised CD4+ T cells from peripheral blood mononuclear cells, obtained before pregnancy. The CDR3 loop is CASSLGAGADTQYF. The CDR3 DNA reads TGTGCCAGCAGCTTAGGCGCAGGGGCAGATACGCAGTATTTT.